This T cell receptor beta chain comes out of a study of cytotoxic CD8 clonotypes in ibrutinib-treated CLL. Study-wide results and limits: Baseline levels of clonality went above those of age-matched healthy donors and moved with circulating CD8+ T-cell counts. Clonality climbed at ibrutinib response, then dropped toward baseline at progression. A difference in sampling times existed between sustained-remission and progressing patients.

The count of this clone is one. Its target is not known. This CDR3 region has 15 residues. V gave up 8 bases and J gave up 4 bases, with 18 bases separating them. Germline V gene data show CDR1 as MNHEY and CDR2 as SVGAGI. The protocol was immunoSEQ multiplex PCR, while the TCRdb copy is restricted to in-frame clones and leaves out a portion. Among roughly 200,000 clones listed, around 70% were seen once. The sample here was PBMCs, taken after 24 months of ibrutinib treatment. V is TRBV6-5 and J is TRBJ2-1; D possibly corresponds to TRBD2 (5 bases). The receptor comes from a human donor with chronic lymphocytic leukemia. The CDR3 region has the DNA TGTGCCAGCGCCTCGGGGTTTTCGGGTTACAATGAGCAGTTCTTC. It yields the protein CASASGFSGYNEQFF.